The 5 T cell receptor beta chains in this list originate from one sample, sequenced in a study of blood T cell repertoires in COVID-19. TCRdb's table, derived via immunoSEQ multiplex PCR, lists solely in-frame clones and lacks some. Among roughly 250,000 clones, 80% to 90% were seen once, and the ten largest hold roughly 4%. Sequencing used PBMCs or T cells enriched from blood (not recorded which). Receptors originate from a woman under 40 who had recovered from COVID-19.

The chain combines TRBV19 with TRBJ2-1, with 7 positions matching TRBD2. Germline V lookup: CDR1 LNHDA, CDR2 SQIVND (reference sequence). V was pared by 3 bases and J by 2 bases, with 4 bases of the junction left unmatched. CDR3 length: 15 residues. The CDR3 region has the DNA TGTGCCAGTAGTATGCTAGCGGACCCCTACAATGAGCAGTTCTTC. Its protein is CASSMLADPYNEQFF.

V and J are TRBV27 and TRBJ1-1; unclear D gene. The germline V and J ends were trimmed by 5 bases and 5 bases, with 18 bases remaining between them. The germline V gene encodes CDR1 MNHEY and CDR2 SMNVEV (reference sequence). The CDR3 is 15 residues long. CDR3 in amino acids: CASSDPWSGRTEAFF. DNA of the CDR3: TGTGCCAGCAGTGACCCTTGGAGCGGAAGAACTGAAGCTTTCTTT.

This chain joins TRBV3-1 (or the pseudogene TRBV3-2) and TRBJ2-2; 9 bases agree with TRBD2. V lost 6 bases and J lost 4; bases outside the gene matches: 6. Germline V lookup: CDR1 LGHDT, CDR2 YNNKEL (reference sequence). This CDR3 has 15 residues. This CDR3 reads CASRLAGWGTGELFF. As DNA, the CDR3 is TGTGCCAGCAGACTAGCGGGCTGGGGCACCGGGGAGCTGTTTTTT.

This clone was found a few times. This sequence joins TRBV4-1 and TRBJ2-5; D might be TRBD2 (6 bases). The V end lost 1 base, the J end lost 3 bases, and 24 bases lay between the germline ends. The CDR3 loop spans 19 amino acids. Germline V gene sequence: CDR1 MGHRA, CDR2 YSYEKL. CDR3 residues: CASSQVWVGSWGGKETQYF. In nucleotides, the CDR3 is TGCGCCAGCAGCCAAGTTTGGGTTGGTTCTTGGGGAGGTAAAGAGACCCAGTACTTC.

The sample holds a few counts of this clone. V is TRBV28 and J is TRBJ1-6, with a possible D match to TRBD1 (6 bases). V was cut by 6 bases and J by 7 bases, with 16 bases left in between. Germline V CDR1 and CDR2: MDHEN, SYDVKM. The CDR3 is 15 residues long. CDR3 in DNA: TGTGCCAGCAGCGACGGACAGATATCCAATTCACCCCTCCACTTT. Protein: CASSDGQISNSPLHF.